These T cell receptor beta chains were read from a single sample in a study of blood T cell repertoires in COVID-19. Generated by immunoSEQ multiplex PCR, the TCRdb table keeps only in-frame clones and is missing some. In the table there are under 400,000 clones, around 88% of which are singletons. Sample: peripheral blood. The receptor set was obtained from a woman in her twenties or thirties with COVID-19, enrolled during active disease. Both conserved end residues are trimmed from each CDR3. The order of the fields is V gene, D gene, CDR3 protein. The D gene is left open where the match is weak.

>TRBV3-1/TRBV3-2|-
ASSRGRGQPQH
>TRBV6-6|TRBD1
ASSRTGSEAF
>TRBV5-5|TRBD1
ASSLRTGATGELF
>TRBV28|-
ASSSGEETQY
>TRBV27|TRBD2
ASSSATLAGGPTYEQF
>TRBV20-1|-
SASPGGNEQF
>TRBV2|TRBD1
ASSRDRAQETQY
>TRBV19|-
ASSPEGGRNQPQH
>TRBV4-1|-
ASSQDLAGKAEAF
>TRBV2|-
ASMGGSSYNSPLH
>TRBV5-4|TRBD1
ASSLFQGARTGELF
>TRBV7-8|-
ASSSVWAGYKNEQY
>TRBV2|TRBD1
ASSTGDSPLH
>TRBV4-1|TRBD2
ASSQISGVGDTQY
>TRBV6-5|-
ASSYGAENTGELF
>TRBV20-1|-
SAGGAEAF
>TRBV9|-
ASSVTVNQPQH
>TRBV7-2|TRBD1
ASSSRTGHEQF
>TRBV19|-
ASGRVEPQH
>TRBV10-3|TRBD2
AISGLAGADTQY
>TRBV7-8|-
ASRGVSTDTQY
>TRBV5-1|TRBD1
ASSLEGAKLETQY
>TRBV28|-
ASSLGTAYGYT
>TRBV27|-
ASSFQGYEQF
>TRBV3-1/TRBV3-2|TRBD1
ASSQRDRGNYGYT
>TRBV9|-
ASSVDSSQAF
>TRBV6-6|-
ASSYSGLFNEKLF
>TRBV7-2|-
ASSLDPGRARNEQF
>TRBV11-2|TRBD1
ASSQDRGREKLF
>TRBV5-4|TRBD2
AVTGTSGGADTQY
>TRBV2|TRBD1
ASSGAGGKGYT
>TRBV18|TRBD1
ASSPSGAGGAMNTEAF
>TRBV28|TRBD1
ASSPRQGDQPQH
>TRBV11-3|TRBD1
ASSQRRTGEAF
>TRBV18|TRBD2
ASSPPGRGSTGANVLT
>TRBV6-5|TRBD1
ASRKTGSGNTIY
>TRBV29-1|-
SVEAGQNTEAF
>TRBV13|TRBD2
ASSFASGVNEQF
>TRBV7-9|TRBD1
ASSSAGGDTQY
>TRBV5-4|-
ASSSSSYNEQF
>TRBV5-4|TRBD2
ASSSGLAGATDTQY
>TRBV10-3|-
AISETGEQF
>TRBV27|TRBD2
ASSLRRFGGGVLNEQF
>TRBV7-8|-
ASSLGAGKANEQF
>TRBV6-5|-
ASSYSIGRREALH